This T cell receptor (beta chain) emerged from a study of PD-1 blockade in classical Hodgkin lymphoma. Study overall: Patients in the cohort were put on intravenous nivolumab, 3 mg/kg every 2 weeks. Broader study findings: While CD8+ TCR diversity did not rise significantly by C4D1, CD4+ TCR diversity did. Similar baseline diversity was found in complete responders and newly diagnosed patients. Nivolumab starters within 1 year of ASCT were excluded.

Trimming cost V 2 bases and J 3 bases, with 8 bases left between them. Germline CDR1 is SGHRS and CDR2 is YFSETQ. This CDR3 has 13 amino acids. Libraries were prepared by immunoSEQ multiplex PCR; TCRdb keeps only in-frame clonotypes and omits some of them. This table holds around 20,000 clones, more than 80% found once. Every patient was affected by relapse after autologous stem cell transplantation, while exposure to brentuximab vedotin was not uniform. Comment on this clone: Antigen specificity is unknown.

The gene calls are TRBV5-1 and TRBJ1-1; D is unclear. The input for sequencing was peripheral blood mononuclear cells (PBMCs), taken before the second cycle of nivolumab. The source is a human donor with classical Hodgkin lymphoma. CDR3 nucleotides: TGCGCCAGCAGCTTTAACGGGTACACTGAAGCTTTCTTT. This codes for CASSFNGYTEAFF. The entire variable domain, with the rest obtained from reference TRBV5-1 and TRBJ1-1, is as follows: KAGVTQTPRYLIKTRGQQVTLSCSPISGHRSVSWYQQTPGQGLQFLFEYFSETQRNKGNFPGRFSGRQFSNSRSEMNVSTLELGDSALYLCASSFNGYTEAFFGQGTRLTVV.